This passage covers 17 T cell receptor beta chains from one sample sequenced in a study of cytomegalovirus exposure and HLA in healthy donors. The PCR ran on 60 Vbeta and 13 Jbeta primers. Method: immunoSEQ multiplex PCR; TCRdb's copy keeps in-frame clones and lacks some. The table shows approximately 100,000 clones, with roughly four fifths occurring only once. The sequenced sample consisted of PBMCs. These receptors originate from a human donor in good health.

The chain has TRBV18 and TRBJ1-1, with D perhaps matching TRBD1 (6 bases). In germline, CDR1 is KGHSH, CDR2 LQKENI. The ends were cut back, 4 bases at V and 1 base at J, with 16 bases in the middle. There are 16 residues in the CDR3. CDR3 residues: CASSLQGSGENTEAFF. CDR3 sequence (DNA): TGTGCCAGCTCACTGCAAGGCTCAGGGGAGAACACTGAAGCTTTCTTT.

The chain is built from TRBV5-4 and TRBJ2-3; TRBD2 is a possible D gene (6 bases). The CDR3 totals 16 residues. The germline CDR1 and CDR2 sequences are SGHNT and YYREEE (reference sequence). Trimming shortened V by 4 bases and J by 0 bases, and 15 bases separated the two germline ends. CDR3 nucleotides: TGTGCCAGCAGCCCGGGGGTGGGCACCAGCACAGATACGCAGTATTTT. This codes for CASSPGVGTSTDTQYF.

The J gene is TRBJ1-2, the V gene TRBV7-9, with 11 bases fitting TRBD1. CDR3 length: 16 amino acids. V gave up 5 bases and J gave up 7 bases; unmatched junction bases: 12. Germline-derived CDR1 and CDR2 are SEHNR and FQNEAQ (reference sequence). In nucleotides, the CDR3 is TGTGCCAGCAGCCAAAACCTAGGACAGGGGGCTAGTGGCTACACCTTC. Its translation is CASSQNLGQGASGYTF.

The V gene is TRBV6-1, the J gene TRBJ1-5; D remains ambiguous. Germline CDR1 and CDR2: MNHNS and SASEGT. CDR3 length equals 13 residues. The V end lost 3 bases, the J end lost 4 bases, and 7 bases lay between the germline ends. DNA of the CDR3: TGTGCCAGCAGTGAGCGCGAGAATCAGCCCCAGCATTTT. Protein product: CASSERENQPQHF.

This clone was found many times. The chain is built from TRBV5-6 and TRBJ1-5; 9 bases fit TRBD1. J was trimmed by 4 bases and V by 4 bases; bases with no gene match: 6. The germline V gene encodes CDR1 SGHDT and CDR2 YYEEEE. This CDR3 has 15 residues. CDR3 residues: CASSAGTGLNQPQHF. CDR3 nucleotides: TGTGCCAGCAGCGCTGGGACAGGGCTTAATCAGCCCCAGCATTTT.

Worth noting for this clone: One junction end disagrees with the germline gene, perhaps due to a read error. This sequence joins TRBV4-1 and TRBJ2-6; 7 nucleotides agree with TRBD1. Germline V lookup: CDR1 MGHRA, CDR2 YSYEKL. The CDR3 consists of 15 residues. CDR3 DNA sequence: TGTGCCACCGGGACAGAAAGCTCTGGGGCCAACGTCCTGACTTTC. Translating gives CATGTESSGANVLTF.

The gene calls are TRBV4-1 and TRBJ2-3; TRBD2 agrees at 14 bases. Germline V gene lookup returns CDR1 MGHRA and CDR2 YSYEKL. This CDR3 contains 17 residues. The V and J ends lost 4 bases and 2 bases, in that order; junction bases with no gene match: 5. The CDR3 DNA reads as TGCGCCAGCAGCCGACTAGCGGGGGGGCCTGTCACAGATACGCAGTATTTT. Translation gives CASSRLAGGPVTDTQYF.

This chain uses TRBV29-1 with TRBJ1-1, with D hard to call. Deletions cut 1 base from V and 4 bases from J, with 4 bases between. Germline V lookup: CDR1 SQVTM, CDR2 ANQGSEA. The CDR3 length is 11 residues. CDR3 amino acids: CSVEVFTEAFF. The CDR3 DNA is TGCAGCGTTGAAGTCTTCACTGAAGCTTTCTTT.

The chain joins TRBV7-2 to TRBJ2-3; weak D call: TRBD1 (7 bases). The CDR3 sequence is 14 residues long. V lost 5 bases to trimming and J lost 5 bases, with 14 bases between them. Looked up from germline, CDR1 is SGHTA and CDR2 is FQGNSA. This CDR3 is CASSPTGRQDTQYF. The CDR3 nucleotides are TGTGCCAGCAGCCCGACAGGGAGGCAAGATACGCAGTATTTT.

The chain combines TRBV29-1 with TRBJ2-7, with D possibly being TRBD1 (6 bases). Trimming took 4 bases from V and 3 from J, leaving 7 bases between them. The CDR3 is 11 amino acids. Germline-derived CDR1 and CDR2 are SQVTM and ANQGSEA. The CDR3 DNA follows: TGCAGCGTTGCGGACAGCTACGAGCAGTACTTC. It specifies CSVADSYEQYF.

This clone came up a few times. The chain carries TRBV4-1 and TRBJ2-3; 7 nucleotides agree with TRBD2. The CDR3 is 17 residues long. From germline, CDR1 is MGHRA and CDR2 YSYEKL. J lost 0 bases, V lost 2 bases, and 8 bases had no gene match. CDR3 residues: CASSQKERDASTDTQYF. As DNA, the CDR3 is TGCGCCAGCAGCCAAAAGGAGCGGGACGCTAGCACAGATACGCAGTATTTT.

The table lists this clone with a few counts. This sequence joins TRBV9 and TRBJ2-7; 8 bases are a match to TRBD2. Germline V gene sequence: CDR1 SGDLS, CDR2 YYNGEE. This CDR3 has 11 amino acids. The CDR3 nucleotides are TGTGCCAGCATTTTAGCGAGCGGGAGACTTGTC. Amino acids: CASILASGRLV.

V is TRBV5-1 and J is TRBJ1-1, with unresolved D. V dropped 4 bases and J dropped 1 base, with 17 bases sitting between them. Germline lookup yields CDR1 SGHRS and CDR2 YFSETQ. This CDR3 is 16 amino acids long. CDR3 sequence reads: CASSPRGEAGNTEAFF. The CDR3, as DNA: TGCGCCAGCAGCCCCCGAGGAGAGGCTGGGAACACTGAAGCTTTCTTT.

The genes are TRBV2 and TRBJ2-1; a weak D match, TRBD2 (5 bases). In germline, CDR1 is SNHLY, CDR2 FYNNEI. V was cut by 4 bases and J by 5 bases, with 24 bases left in between. This CDR3 is 18 amino acids long. In DNA, the CDR3 is TGTGCCAGCAGTGGCGGCGGGCTTGCGGGTAGCCTCCACAATGAGCAGTTCTTC. Translating it yields CASSGGGLAGSLHNEQFF.

The chain recombines TRBV14 with TRBJ2-2; 10 bases are shared with TRBD1. The CDR3 runs 16 residues. Germline V gives CDR1 SGHDN, CDR2 FVKESK. With 3 bases clipped from V and 4 bases from J, the junction kept 5 bases outside the gene matches. CDR3 amino acids: CASSHRQGAFTGELFF. In nucleotides, the CDR3 is TGTGCCAGCAGCCACCGACAGGGGGCTTTCACCGGGGAGCTGTTTTTT.

This clone was picked up a small number of times. This chain uses TRBV10-3 with TRBJ1-1; weak D call: TRBD1 (5 bases). The germline CDR1 and CDR2 sequences are ENHRY and SYGVKD. There are 14 residues in the CDR3. V lost 6 bases, J lost 2 bases, and 13 bases lay in between. The CDR3 sequence: CAISRFGGNTEAFF. The CDR3 DNA is TGTGCCATCAGCCGATTCGGGGGAAACACTGAAGCTTTCTTT.

This clone was recorded once. V usage is TRBV7-7 and J usage is TRBJ2-7; 10 bases fit TRBD1. This CDR3 comprises 14 residues. V shed 9 bases and J 3 bases; nucleotides not matched to a gene: 8. Per germline, CDR1 SSHAT and CDR2 FNYEAQ (reference sequence). CDR3 sequence: CASSVGDRGYEQYF. The CDR3 coding sequence is TGTGCCAGTTCCGTAGGGGACAGGGGCTACGAGCAGTACTTC.